The 7 T cell receptor beta chains in this list originate from one sample, sequenced in a study of regulatory T cells in long-lasting Graves disease. As to time point: newly diagnosed GD, antithyroid drugs for less than 3 months. Making the TCR library involved RNA that had been extracted from PBMCs. CDR3 regions were amplified by Arm-PCR using iRepertoire HTBI primers to build TCR beta libraries. MiXCR, run by TCRdb on the multiplex PCR reads, gives a single entry per CDR3 protein. The sample consists of 580,000 or so distinct CDR3 sequences, about 16% of them appearing once. The same specimen was also included in a second study, on T cells in Graves' hyperthyroidism and ophthalmopathy.

Sequenced material: peripheral blood mononuclear cells (PBMCs), taken at new diagnosis, from a patient treated with antithyroid drugs. These receptor sequences come from a young man with Graves disease.

This clonotype was counted only a few times. CDR3: CASSHLPSGVNEQFF. CDR3 DNA: TGTGCCAGCAGCCATCTGCCTAGCGGGGTGAATGAGCAGTTCTTC. This chain connects TRBV7-9 to TRBJ2-1, with 9 bases fitting TRBD2. V shed 5 bases and J 7 bases; nucleotides not matched to a gene: 9. Germline loops: CDR1 SEHNR, CDR2 FQNEAQ (reference sequence). CDR3 length: 15 residues.

At least ten counts were recorded for this clonotype. The chain links TRBV27 to TRBJ1-2, with 8 nucleotides matching TRBD1. The CDR3 extends over 13 amino acids. V dropped 3 bases and J dropped 8; count of bases not matched to a gene: 5. The germline CDR1 and CDR2 sequences are MNHEY and SMNVEV (reference sequence). DNA for the CDR3: TGTGCCAGCAGTTTCCAGGGGGCGCGAGGCTACACCTTC. It codes for CASSFQGARGYTF.

This clonotype came up many times. The CDR3 DNA sequence: TGTGCCAGCAGCCCACCTAGCGGGAGGGCCTCGGGGTCTGCCGAGCAGTACTTC. Amino acids: CASSPPSGRASGSAEQYF. The chain couples TRBV7-9 to TRBJ2-7; 12 bases are shared with TRBD2. The J segment lost 6 bases and the V segment lost 5 bases, leaving 17 bases of the junction unmatched. The CDR3 is 18 amino acids. Germline CDR1 reads SEHNR; CDR2 reads FQNEAQ (reference sequence).

This clonotype was detected ten times or more. The chain employs TRBV29-1 and TRBJ2-3; a weak D match, TRBD1 (6 bases). The V gene lost 3 bases and the J gene lost 1 base, with 11 bases spanning the gap. The CDR3 has 14 amino acids. Germline V gene lookup returns CDR1 SQVTM and CDR2 ANQGSEA. CDR3 protein: CSVDMGAGTDTQYF. In nucleotides, the CDR3 is TGCAGCGTTGACATGGGGGCAGGCACAGATACGCAGTATTTT.

This clonotype was counted at least ten times. This chain connects TRBV29-1 to TRBJ1-4, with TRBD1 as a possible D gene (6 bases). The CDR3 runs 12 residues. Trimming stripped 3 bases from V and 6 bases from J, with 8 bases between. CDR1 is SQVTM, CDR2 ANQGSEA, per germline. DNA for the CDR3: TGCAGCGTTGAGAACAGGGATGAAAAACTGTTTTTT. Translating gives CSVENRDEKLFF.

For this clonotype: This clone may be a read error of a much larger clone one base away. This chain uses TRBV3-1 with TRBJ2-7; D ambiguous. Germline assignment: CDR1 LGHDT and CDR2 YNNKEL (reference sequence). CDR3 size: 12 residues. CDR3 region: CVSSQAYYEQYF. The CDR3 nucleotides read TGTGTCAGCAGCCAAGCGTACTACGAGCAGTACTTC.

About this clonotype: A read error may produce the germline difference seen at one junction end. The chain uses TRBV5-1 and TRBJ2-7; TRBD1 might be the D (6 bases). CDR1 SGHRS and CDR2 YFSETQ come from the germline V gene. The CDR3 length is 15 residues. Written as DNA, the CDR3 is TGCGCCAGCAGCTTGGCAGGGGCGAGCTCCTACGAGCAGCACTTC. Its translation: CASSLAGASSYEQHF.